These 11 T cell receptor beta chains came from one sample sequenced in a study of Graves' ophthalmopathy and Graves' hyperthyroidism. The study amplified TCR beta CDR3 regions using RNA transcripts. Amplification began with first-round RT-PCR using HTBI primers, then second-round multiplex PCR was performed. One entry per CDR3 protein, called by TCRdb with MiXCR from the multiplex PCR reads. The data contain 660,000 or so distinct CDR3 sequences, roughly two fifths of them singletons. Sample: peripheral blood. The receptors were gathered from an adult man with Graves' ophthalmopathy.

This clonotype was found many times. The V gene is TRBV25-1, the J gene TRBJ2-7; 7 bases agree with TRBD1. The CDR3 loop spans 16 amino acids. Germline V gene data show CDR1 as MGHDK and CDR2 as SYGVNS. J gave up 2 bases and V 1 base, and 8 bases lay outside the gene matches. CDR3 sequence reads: CASSEWGTVGAYEQYF. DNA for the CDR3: TGTGCCAGCAGTGAATGGGGGACAGTGGGGGCCTACGAGCAGTACTTC.

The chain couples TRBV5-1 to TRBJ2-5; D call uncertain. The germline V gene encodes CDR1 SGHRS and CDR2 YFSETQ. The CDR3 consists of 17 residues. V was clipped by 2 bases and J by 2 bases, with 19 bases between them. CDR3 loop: CASSFPAGSLGQETQYF. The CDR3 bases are TGCGCCAGCAGCTTCCCGGCCGGGTCCCTGGGGCAAGAGACCCAGTACTTC. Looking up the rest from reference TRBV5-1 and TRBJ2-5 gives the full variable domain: KAGVTQTPRYLIKTRGQQVTLSCSPISGHRSVSWYQQTPGQGLQFLFEYFSETQRNKGNFPGRFSGRQFSNSRSEMNVSTLELGDSALYLCASSFPAGSLGQETQYFGPGTRLLVL.

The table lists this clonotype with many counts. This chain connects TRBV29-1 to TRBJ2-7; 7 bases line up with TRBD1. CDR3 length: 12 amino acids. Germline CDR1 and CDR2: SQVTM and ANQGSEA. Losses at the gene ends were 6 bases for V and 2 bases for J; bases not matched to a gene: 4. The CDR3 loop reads CSVVGGPYEQYF. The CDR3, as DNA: TGCAGCGTAGTAGGGGGCCCCTACGAGCAGTACTTC.

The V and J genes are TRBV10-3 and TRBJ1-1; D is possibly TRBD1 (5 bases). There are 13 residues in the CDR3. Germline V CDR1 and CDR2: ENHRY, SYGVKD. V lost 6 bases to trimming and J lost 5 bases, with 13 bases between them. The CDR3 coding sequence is TGTGCCATCAGCCCGGGACTGGGAACTGAAGCTTTCTTT. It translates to CAISPGLGTEAFF.

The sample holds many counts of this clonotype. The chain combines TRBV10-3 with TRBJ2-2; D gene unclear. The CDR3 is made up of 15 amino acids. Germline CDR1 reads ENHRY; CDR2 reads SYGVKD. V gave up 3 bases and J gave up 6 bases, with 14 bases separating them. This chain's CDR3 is CAISDRTPPSGELFF. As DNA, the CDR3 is TGTGCCATCAGTGACAGGACCCCCCCGTCCGGGGAGCTGTTTTTT.

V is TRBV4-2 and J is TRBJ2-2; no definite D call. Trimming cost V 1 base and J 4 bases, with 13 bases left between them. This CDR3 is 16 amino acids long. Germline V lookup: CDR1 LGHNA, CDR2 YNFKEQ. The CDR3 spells CASSQVRASGTGELFF. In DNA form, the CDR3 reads TGTGCCAGCAGCCAAGTCCGCGCCTCGGGCACCGGGGAGCTGTTTTTT.

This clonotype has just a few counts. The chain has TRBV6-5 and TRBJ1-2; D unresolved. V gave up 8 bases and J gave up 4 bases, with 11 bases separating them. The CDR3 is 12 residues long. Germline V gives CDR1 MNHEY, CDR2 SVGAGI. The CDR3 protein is CASASPPYGYTF. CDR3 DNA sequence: TGTGCCAGCGCCTCCCCCCCCTATGGCTACACCTTC.

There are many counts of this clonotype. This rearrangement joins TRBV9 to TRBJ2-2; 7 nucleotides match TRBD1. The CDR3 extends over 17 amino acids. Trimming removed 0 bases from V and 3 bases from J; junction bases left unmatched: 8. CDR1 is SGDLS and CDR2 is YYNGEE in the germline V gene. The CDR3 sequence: CASSVGLTGAYTGELFF. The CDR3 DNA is TGTGCCAGCAGCGTAGGTTTAACAGGGGCCTACACCGGGGAGCTGTTTTTT.

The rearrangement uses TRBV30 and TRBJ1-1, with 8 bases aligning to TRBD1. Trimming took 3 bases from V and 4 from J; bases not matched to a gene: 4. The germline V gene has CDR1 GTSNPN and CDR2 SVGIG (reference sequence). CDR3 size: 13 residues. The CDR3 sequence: CAWSDRGATEAFF. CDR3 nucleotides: TGTGCCTGGAGCGACAGGGGCGCCACTGAAGCTTTCTTT.

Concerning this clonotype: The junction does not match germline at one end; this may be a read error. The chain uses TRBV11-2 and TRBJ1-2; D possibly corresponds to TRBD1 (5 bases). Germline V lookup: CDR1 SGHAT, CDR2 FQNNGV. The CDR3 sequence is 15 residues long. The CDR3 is CASSLNDRGVYGYTF. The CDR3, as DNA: TGCGCCAGCAGCCTAAACGACCGGGGGGTCTATGGCTACACCTTC.

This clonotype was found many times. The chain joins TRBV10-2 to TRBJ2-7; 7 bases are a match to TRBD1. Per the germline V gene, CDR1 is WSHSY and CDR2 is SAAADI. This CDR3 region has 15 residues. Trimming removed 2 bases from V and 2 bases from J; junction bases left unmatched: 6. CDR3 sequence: CASSEPEGQTYEQYF. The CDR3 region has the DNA TGCGCCAGCAGTGAGCCTGAGGGACAGACCTACGAGCAGTACTTC.